This TCR beta chain was profiled in a study of cytomegalovirus exposure and HLA in healthy donors. The overall study: Prior work identified around 120 million unique TCR beta sequences in 150 million to 200 million T cells. Whole-study findings and limits: Later work associated approximately 17,000 TCR beta sequences with HLA alleles at 0.05 false discovery rate.

Germline CDR1 reads GTSNPN; CDR2 reads SVGIG (reference sequence). CDR3 length equals 15 residues. With respect to this clone: Its matching antigen is unknown. Germline and junction disagree at one end, which may indicate a read error.

PCR involved 60 Vbeta and 13 Jbeta primers. The method was immunoSEQ multiplex PCR; TCRdb's version includes in-frame clones alone and lacks a portion of them. The ten most abundant clones cover approximately 4% of a sample with tens of thousands of clones. The chain recombines TRBV30 with TRBJ1-2, with D possibly TRBD1 on 6 matching bases. The receptor comes from a man between 35 and 55 years old in good health and CMV-seronegative. The specimen sequenced was PBMCs. The CDR3 loop reads CAGSVPTGGGYGYTF. The CDR3 DNA is TGTGCCGGGAGTGTCCCGACAGGCGGGGGCTATGGCTACACCTTC.